The entry below gives a single T cell receptor beta chain sequence along with its context. Its antigen is not known. The authors ran a second PCR of 7 to 11 cycles using a sample-barcoded 5' primer and a J-beta primer mix. MiXCR was run by TCRdb on the 5' RACE reads, yielding one entry per CDR3 protein. Found here are over 700,000 distinct CDR3 sequences, around half of them singletons; the top ten hold under 50%. The data stem from a study of blood T cells in healthy people across ages. As for the study in general: About one barcoded beta molecule per two T cells was the capture yield of template switching. Points from the study as a whole: Age brought a roughly linear fall in TCR beta diversity measured per million T cells. Any changes in expanded clonotypes were possibly confounded, as donor CMV status remained unknown. Strong correlation was found linking TCR beta diversity to naive T cell percentage.

Germline V gene lookup returns CDR1 SGHNT and CDR2 YENEEA. Deletions cut 4 bases from V and 9 bases from J, with 25 bases between. This CDR3 has 17 residues. Sample: blood. The chain employs TRBV11-3 and TRBJ2-1; a weak D match, TRBD2 (5 bases). The origin of this receptor is a man of 80 years or more in good health. This CDR3 reads CASSSTPPWTPAGEQFF. The CDR3 nucleotides are TGTGCCAGCAGCTCCACTCCCCCTTGGACTCCTGCGGGTGAGCAGTTCTTC.